The 8 T cell receptor beta chains reported below all come from one sample, sequenced in a study of T cell repertoires in cytomegalovirus infection. One entry per CDR3 protein, called by TCRdb with MiXCR from the reads. Here the sample spans about 330,000 distinct CDR3 sequences, over 7.5% being singletons. The specimen sequenced was PBMCs. The source is a human donor in good health (CMV status not recorded). Some clones in this sample may be carry-over from other donors' samples.

This clonotype was detected a few times. The chain recombines TRBV18 with TRBJ2-7; 10 bases line up with TRBD1. Per the germline V gene, CDR1 is KGHSH and CDR2 is LQKENI. The CDR3 has 15 residues. V gave up 3 bases and J gave up 4 bases; unmatched junction bases: 6. The CDR3, as DNA: TGTGCCAGCTCACCCGGGACAGGGGTCGGGTACGAGCAGTACTTC. Amino acid sequence: CASSPGTGVGYEQYF.

The chain recombines TRBV6-2 or TRBV6-3 with TRBJ2-2; D ambiguous. Germline values: CDR1 MNHEY, CDR2 SVGEGT. V was shortened by 5 bases and J by 5 bases, with 9 bases between the two germline ends. The CDR3 runs to 13 residues. This CDR3 is CASSQSQTGELFF. DNA of the CDR3: TGTGCCAGCAGTCAAAGTCAAACCGGGGAGCTGTTTTTT.

This sequence joins TRBV4-2 and TRBJ2-5; weak D call: TRBD1 (5 bases). CDR1 and CDR2 (germline): LGHNA, YNFKEQ. The V and J ends lost 1 base and 2 bases respectively, with 11 bases between them. The CDR3 extends over 15 amino acids. This chain's CDR3 is CASSQGPTVQETQYF. In DNA, the CDR3 is TGTGCCAGCAGCCAAGGCCCGACAGTACAAGAGACCCAGTACTTC.

The rearrangement joins TRBV7-6 to TRBJ2-5; D is uncertain. CDR3 length: 14 amino acids. Trimming left V 2 bases short and J 0 bases short, with 7 bases between. Germline CDR1 SGHVS, CDR2 FNYEAQ. CDR3 DNA sequence: TGTGCCAGCAGCTTATCGGCGTACCAAGAGACCCAGTACTTC. This translates into CASSLSAYQETQYF.

This clonotype was detected many times. Its ends do not fully match the called genes, so a read error is possible. The chain has TRBV19 and TRBJ2-1; 8 positions agree with TRBD1. Germline V gives CDR1 LNHDA, CDR2 SQIVND (reference sequence). The CDR3 loop spans 10 amino acids. CDR3 region: CGQGGNEQFF. The CDR3, as DNA: TGCGGACAGGGTGGCAATGAGCAGTTCTTC.

This clonotype was observed at least ten times. The rearrangement links TRBV7-9 to TRBJ2-5; D remains unclear. Germline V gene data show CDR1 as SEHNR and CDR2 as FQNEAQ (reference sequence). The CDR3 loop spans 16 amino acids. V was pared by 5 bases and J by 2 bases, with 18 bases between. The CDR3: CASSLGSGNRQETQYF. CDR3 DNA sequence: TGTGCCAGCAGCCTCGGGTCAGGAAATCGACAAGAGACCCAGTACTTC.

This clonotype has ten or more counts. This chain uses TRBV20-1 with TRBJ1-1; D is perhaps TRBD1 (5 bases). CDR1 DFQATT and CDR2 SNEGSKA come from the germline V gene (reference sequence). The CDR3 consists of 13 residues. V gave up 5 bases and J gave up 4 bases, with 14 bases separating them. The CDR3 DNA reads as TGCAGTGCTCCCGGTCGAGGGGCCACTGAAGCTTTCTTT. Amino acids: CSAPGRGATEAFF.

The chain is built from TRBV20-1 and TRBJ2-7, with TRBD1 matching over 11 bases. This CDR3 contains 15 residues. Germline CDR1 reads DFQATT; CDR2 reads SNEGSKA (reference sequence). Trimming took 5 bases from V and 1 from J; bases not matched to a gene: 7. The DNA for the CDR3 is TGCAGTGCTCGCCCCGGGACAGGGGGGTCCTACGAGCAGTACTTC. This codes for CSARPGTGGSYEQYF.